One TCR beta chain is described in this entry. The antigen is not known. These data are taken from a study of vaccination effects on CD4 cells after COVID-19. The CDR3 loop spans 18 amino acids. CD4+ T cells were isolated after around ten days of culture. Participants were given two doses of BNT162b2 or mRNA-1273 vaccine. The assay was immunoSEQ multiplex PCR, and TCRdb's table has in-frame clones only and misses some. The sample includes approximately 30,000 clones, around 70% of them seen just once. The specimen was CD4+ T cells from PBMCs cultured without peptide, collected after COVID-19 vaccination. The V call is TRBV21-1, the J call TRBJ1-2. TRBV21-1 is shown as a pseudogene. This clonotype originated in a human donor who received a COVID-19 vaccine. The CDR3 DNA reads as TGTGCCGGAAGAAAACGTACCCCCCTCGGGACTCCGGGCCATGGCTACACCTTC. Protein product: CAGRKRTPLGTPGHGYTF.